The present entry profiles one T cell receptor beta chain with its context. Its antigen is unidentified. The CDR3 runs 17 residues. Germline CDR1 is SQVTM and CDR2 is ANQGSEA. The data are from a study of CXCR3-negative and CXCR3-positive naive CD8 T cells. Whole-study results and caveats: Much lower diversity was found in memory CD8+ cells, while both naive subsets had comparably high diversity. With respect to TRBV-TRBJ usage, naive CXCR3-negative and CXCR3-positive cells were similar; memory differed. Naive cells positive for CXCR3 carried more hydrophobic TRB CDR3s than CXCR3-negative ones.

Carrying UMI labels, the TRB cDNA libraries were prepared through 5' RACE. TCRdb processed the 5' RACE reads again and assigns one entry to each CDR3 protein, with no DNA. Its clone listing holds about 85,000 distinct CDR3 sequences. Sequencing used naive CXCR3+ CD8+ T cells from blood. Subset reported: CD45RO-CCR7+CD27+CD95- naive CD8+ T cells expressing CXCR3 (TNR3+). The chain has TRBV29-1 and TRBJ2-4; TCRdb's D gene call, TRBD2, goes unchecked for lack of DNA. The sequence came from a human donor in good health. Some clones in this sample may be carry-over from other donors' samples. CDR3 amino acids: CSVRLAGRTAAKNIQYF.